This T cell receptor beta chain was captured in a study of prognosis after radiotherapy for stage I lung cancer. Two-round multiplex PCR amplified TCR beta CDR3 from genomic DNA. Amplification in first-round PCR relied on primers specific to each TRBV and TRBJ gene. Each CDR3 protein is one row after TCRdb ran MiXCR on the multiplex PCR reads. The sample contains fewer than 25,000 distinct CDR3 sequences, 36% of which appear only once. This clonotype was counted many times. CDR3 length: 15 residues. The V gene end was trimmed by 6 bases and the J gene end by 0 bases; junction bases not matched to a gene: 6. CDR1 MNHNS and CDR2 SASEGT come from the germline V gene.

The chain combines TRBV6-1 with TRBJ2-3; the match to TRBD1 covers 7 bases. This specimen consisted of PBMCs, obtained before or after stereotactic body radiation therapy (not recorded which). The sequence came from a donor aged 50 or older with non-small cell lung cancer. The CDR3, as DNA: TGTGCCAGCAGAACGGGACAGCCTAGCACAGATACGCAGTATTTT. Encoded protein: CASRTGQPSTDTQYF.